Listed below are T cell receptor beta chains from one sample, sequenced in a study of blood T cell repertoires in COVID-19. The protocol was immunoSEQ multiplex PCR, while the TCRdb copy is restricted to in-frame clones and leaves out a portion. The top ten clones hold approximately 10% of a sample with more than 200,000 clones, approximately 86% of them seen once. The material sequenced was peripheral blood. The receptors here all came from a woman aged 45-59 years with COVID-19, enrolled during active disease. Both conserved end residues are part of each CDR3. A D gene is named only where the DNA matches it firmly. Expanded clones are given a class, and other clones once, few, many or no size at all.

D: TRBD1
size: .
V: TRBV11-3
J: TRBJ2-7
DNA: TGTGCCAGCAGCTCGGGCGGGACAGGAACCTACGAGCAGTACTTC
CDR3: CASSSGGTGTYEQYF

D: .
size: .
V: TRBV6-5
J: TRBJ1-3
DNA: TGTGCCAGCAGCGACACCCAGGGGCTCGGTAACACCATATATTTT
CDR3: CASSDTQGLGNTIYF

D: TRBD2
size: .
V: TRBV28
J: TRBJ2-4
DNA: TGTGCCAGCAGTGGGGACTACGGGCCAAACATTCAGTACTTC
CDR3: CASSGDYGPNIQYF

D: TRBD2
size: .
V: TRBV5-1
J: TRBJ2-1
DNA: TGCGCCAGCAGCTTGGTCTCTAGCGGGAGCTACAATGAGCAGTTCTTC
CDR3: CASSLVSSGSYNEQFF

D: .
size: .
V: TRBV20-1
J: TRBJ1-1
DNA: TGCAGTGCAATGCCGGGGTCTGAAGCTTTCTTT
CDR3: CSAMPGSEAFF

D: .
size: .
V: TRBV5-1
J: TRBJ1-1
DNA: TGCGCCAGCAGCCCCCCTTGGTGGGGGGAACGGGGGAACACTGAAGCTTTCTTT
CDR3: CASSPPWWGERGNTEAFF

D: .
size: .
V: TRBV19
J: TRBJ1-5
DNA: TGTGCCAGTTCGCCCCGTACACCTTTGAGGGGGTGGTATAGCAATCAGCCCCAGCATTTT
CDR3: CASSPRTPLRGWYSNQPQHF

D: TRBD1
size: once
V: TRBV28
J: TRBJ1-6
DNA: TGTGCCAGCAGTACGACAGGGTTGGCCCTCCACTTT
CDR3: CASSTTGLALHF

D: .
size: many
V: TRBV11-2
J: TRBJ1-6
DNA: TGTGCCAGCAGCTTACAGGATAATTCACCCCTCCACTTT
CDR3: CASSLQDNSPLHF

D: TRBD2
size: .
V: TRBV5-8
J: TRBJ2-3
DNA: TGTGCCAGCAGCCCCCGGGGGGGAAGGACAGATACGCAGTATTTT
CDR3: CASSPRGGRTDTQYF

D: TRBD2
size: .
V: TRBV3-1/TRBV3-2
J: TRBJ2-3
DNA: TGTGCCAGCAGCTTACGGGGACTAGCGGGGGTAAGCACAGATACGCAGTATTTT
CDR3: CASSLRGLAGVSTDTQYF

D: TRBD2
size: .
V: TRBV19
J: TRBJ2-3
DNA: TGTGCCAGTAGTTTGGGGCGGGGGAATACAGATACGCAGTATTTT
CDR3: CASSLGRGNTDTQYF

D: TRBD2
size: once
V: TRBV9
J: TRBJ2-3
DNA: TGTGCCAGCAGCGCCGGTGGGGGGGGCACAGATACGCAGTATTTT
CDR3: CASSAGGGGTDTQYF

D: .
size: few
V: TRBV12-3/TRBV12-4
J: TRBJ1-5
DNA: TGTGCCAGCAGTTTACTCTCTCAGCCCCAGCATTTT
CDR3: CASSLLSQPQHF

D: .
size: .
V: TRBV10-3
J: TRBJ2-5
DNA: TGTGCCATCAGTGAGGCGGGAGAGACCCAGTACTTC
CDR3: CAISEAGETQYF

D: .
size: .
V: TRBV9
J: TRBJ1-2
DNA: TGTGCCAGCAGCCTCCAGGATAGCTATGGCTACACCTTC
CDR3: CASSLQDSYGYTF

D: .
size: .
V: TRBV18
J: TRBJ2-1
DNA: TGTGCCAGCTCACCATTACAAGAGCAGTTCTTC
CDR3: CASSPLQEQFF

D: .
size: .
V: TRBV7-8
J: TRBJ1-4
DNA: TGTGCCAGCAGCTTAGGGTTTCGGGGAGGCGGTGAAAAACTGTTTTTT
CDR3: CASSLGFRGGGEKLFF

D: .
size: .
V: TRBV28
J: TRBJ1-2
DNA: TGTGCCAGCAGTTCCCCGGGATTTCGCTATGGCTACACCTTC
CDR3: CASSSPGFRYGYTF

D: .
size: once
V: TRBV15
J: TRBJ1-1
DNA: TGTGCCACCAGGGCGGAGGTCAGGAACACTGAAGCTTTCTTT
CDR3: CATRAEVRNTEAFF

D: TRBD2
size: .
V: TRBV5-1
J: TRBJ2-3
DNA: TGCGCCAGCAGCTTTCGGACTAGCGGGGGACTTAGGGCTGATACGCAGTATTTT
CDR3: CASSFRTSGGLRADTQYF

D: .
size: .
V: TRBV6-2/TRBV6-3
J: TRBJ1-2
DNA: TGTGCCAGCAGTCCCACCAGGGCCTATGGCTACACCTTC
CDR3: CASSPTRAYGYTF

D: .
size: .
V: TRBV27
J: TRBJ1-4
DNA: TGTGCCAGCAGTCCATCCCCAGGCGCGGAAAAACTGTTTTTT
CDR3: CASSPSPGAEKLFF

D: .
size: .
V: TRBV30
J: TRBJ1-4
DNA: TGTGCCTGGAGTGGATTAACCAGCGAGGTGTTTTTT
CDR3: CAWSGLTSEVFF

D: TRBD1
size: .
V: TRBV7-6
J: TRBJ1-2
DNA: TGTGCCAGCAGCTTGGGGGGACAGTCCTATGGCTACACCTTC
CDR3: CASSLGGQSYGYTF

D: TRBD2
size: .
V: TRBV6-2/TRBV6-3
J: TRBJ2-1
DNA: TGTGCCAGCAGTTACATTAGCGGGGACTACAATGAGCAGTTCTTC
CDR3: CASSYISGDYNEQFF

D: .
size: .
V: TRBV6-5
J: TRBJ1-2
DNA: TGTGCCAGCAGTCCAGCCAACAGGGACTATGGCTACACCTTC
CDR3: CASSPANRDYGYTF

D: TRBD2
size: once
V: TRBV3-1/TRBV3-2
J: TRBJ2-3
DNA: TGTGCCAGCAGCCAAGATTTGCGGGGGGCCCCAGGAATGCAGTATTTT
CDR3: CASSQDLRGAPGMQYF

D: TRBD1
size: once
V: TRBV5-4
J: TRBJ2-7
DNA: TGTGCCAGCAGCCTACCTTCAACAGGGGGCTACGAGCAGTACTTC
CDR3: CASSLPSTGGYEQYF

D: .
size: once
V: TRBV6-1
J: TRBJ1-6
DNA: TGTGCCAGCAGTGAACAGGTAGAGCCAGGCTTGTCACCCCTCCACTTT
CDR3: CASSEQVEPGLSPLHF

D: .
size: .
V: TRBV7-2
J: TRBJ2-3
DNA: TGTGCCAGCAGCTTTGGCGGGGCGCCCTTCACAGATACGCAGTATTTT
CDR3: CASSFGGAPFTDTQYF

D: .
size: .
V: TRBV24-1
J: TRBJ1-5
DNA: TGTGCCACCAGTGATCCCGGGGGGCCCCAGCATTTT
CDR3: CATSDPGGPQHF

D: TRBD2
size: .
V: TRBV5-1
J: TRBJ2-1
DNA: TGCGCCAGCAGCTCCCTAGCGGGATCTCCAGAGCAGTTCTTC
CDR3: CASSSLAGSPEQFF

D: TRBD1
size: .
V: TRBV5-1
J: TRBJ1-1
DNA: TGCGCCAGCAGCTTACTGGGACAGTACACTGAAGCTTTCTTT
CDR3: CASSLLGQYTEAFF

D: .
size: .
V: TRBV11-2
J: TRBJ2-3
DNA: TGTGCCAGCAGCTTCGTCGCTAGCGGCACAGATACGCAGTATTTT
CDR3: CASSFVASGTDTQYF

D: TRBD2
size: .
V: TRBV7-2
J: TRBJ2-1
DNA: TGTGCCAGCAGCCTTAGCGGGGGGGCTCAAGAGCAGTTCTTC
CDR3: CASSLSGGAQEQFF

D: .
size: .
V: TRBV19
J: TRBJ1-2
DNA: TGTGCCAGTAGGGAGTGGGAGATGGCTGGCTACACCTTC
CDR3: CASREWEMAGYTF

D: .
size: .
V: TRBV7-9
J: TRBJ2-7
DNA: TGTGCCAGCCAAGTGGGTCGGAGCTCCTACGAGCAGTACTTC
CDR3: CASQVGRSSYEQYF

D: TRBD1
size: once
V: TRBV4-1
J: TRBJ2-1
DNA: TGCGCCAGCAGCTTCTGGACAGGCCCCAATGAGCAGTTCTTC
CDR3: CASSFWTGPNEQFF

D: .
size: .
V: TRBV21-1
J: TRBJ2-4
DNA: TGTGCCAGCAGCAAAGTGCAAGCGGGGGTCGAAGACCTAGCCAAAAACATTCAGTACTTC
CDR3: CASSKVQAGVEDLAKNIQYF

D: TRBD1
size: .
V: TRBV9
J: TRBJ2-3
DNA: TGTGCCAGCAGCGCAACCGGGACAGTGCAAACAGATACGCAGTATTTT
CDR3: CASSATGTVQTDTQYF

D: .
size: .
V: TRBV7-2
J: TRBJ2-1
DNA: TGTGCCAGCAGCAATCGGAATGAGCAGTTCTTC
CDR3: CASSNRNEQFF

D: TRBD2
size: once
V: TRBV3-1/TRBV3-2
J: TRBJ2-7
DNA: TGTGCCAGCAGCCCCCTAGCGGGGGGTCTGCTCGAGCAGTACTTC
CDR3: CASSPLAGGLLEQYF

D: TRBD1
size: .
V: TRBV4-1
J: TRBJ1-5
DNA: TGCGCCAGCAGCCCGGGGGACAGGGTTGGCAATCAGCCCCAGCATTTT
CDR3: CASSPGDRVGNQPQHF

D: .
size: .
V: TRBV7-8
J: TRBJ2-7
DNA: TGTGCCAGCAGCCGAGGCAGGACCTACGAGCAGTACTTC
CDR3: CASSRGRTYEQYF

D: .
size: .
V: TRBV19
J: TRBJ2-3
DNA: TGTGCCAGTCGCAGGGATTTGAAAGATACGCAGTATTTT
CDR3: CASRRDLKDTQYF

D: .
size: .
V: TRBV19
J: TRBJ2-1
DNA: TGTGCCAGTAGTATAGGAGGGTACAATGAGCAGTTCTTC
CDR3: CASSIGGYNEQFF

D: TRBD2
size: .
V: TRBV3-1/TRBV3-2
J: TRBJ2-1
DNA: TGTGCCAGCAGCAACCGGGGGGTCTCCTACAATGAGCAGTTCTTC
CDR3: CASSNRGVSYNEQFF

D: TRBD1
size: .
V: TRBV9
J: TRBJ2-2
DNA: TGTGCCAGCAGCCAGACAGGGGACACCGGGGAGCTGTTTTTT
CDR3: CASSQTGDTGELFF

D: .
size: .
V: TRBV7-6
J: TRBJ2-7
DNA: TGTGCCAGCAGCTTAGGGGGTGTCAGGGCCCACGAGCAGTACTTC
CDR3: CASSLGGVRAHEQYF

D: TRBD1
size: .
V: TRBV19
J: TRBJ1-4
DNA: TGTGCCACCACCAGAACCGACAGGGGGCTATGGCCTAATGAAAAACTGTTTTTT
CDR3: CATTRTDRGLWPNEKLFF

D: .
size: .
V: TRBV28
J: TRBJ1-2
DNA: TGTGCCAGCAGTTTAACGGAGGGATTGTTGGATGGCTACACCTTC
CDR3: CASSLTEGLLDGYTF

D: .
size: once
V: TRBV7-2
J: TRBJ2-5
DNA: TGTGCCAGCAGCCCCGGGTGGTCGGGGCAAGAGACCCAGTACTTC
CDR3: CASSPGWSGQETQYF

D: .
size: few
V: TRBV27
J: TRBJ1-1
DNA: TGTGCCAGCAGTCGACGACACTCTGACACTGAAGCTTTCTTT
CDR3: CASSRRHSDTEAFF

D: .
size: .
V: TRBV19
J: TRBJ1-2
DNA: TGTGCCAGTAGTGTGGGGGACACCCTCTTACCCTATGGCTACACCTTC
CDR3: CASSVGDTLLPYGYTF

D: .
size: .
V: TRBV28
J: TRBJ1-5
DNA: TGTGCCAGCACGGTTAGCAATCAGCCCCAGCATTTT
CDR3: CASTVSNQPQHF

D: TRBD1
size: .
V: TRBV24-1
J: TRBJ2-3
DNA: TGTGCCACCAGTGATTCGACAGGGGCATTTCTTAATACGCAGTATTTT
CDR3: CATSDSTGAFLNTQYF

D: .
size: .
V: TRBV4-3
J: TRBJ2-3
DNA: TGCGCCAGCAGCCAAGACAGGACAGAGCACACAGATACGCAGTATTTT
CDR3: CASSQDRTEHTDTQYF

D: .
size: once
V: TRBV6-6
J: TRBJ1-3
DNA: TGTGCCAGCAGTTACGGGCCGTCAAGCTCTGGAAACACCATATATTTT
CDR3: CASSYGPSSSGNTIYF